The rows below give T cell receptor beta chains drawn from one sample of a study of blood T cell repertoires in COVID-19. The table came from immunoSEQ multiplex PCR; TCRdb's copy has only in-frame clones and leaves some out. The sample includes about 300,000 clones, roughly 90% of them seen just once. The sample was peripheral blood. The source is a man aged 18 to 29 who had recovered from COVID-19. CDR3s include the opening cysteine and the closing phenylalanine or tryptophan. D genes are given only for firm matches. Size is omitted from some rows. Given values are once, few, many or a class for expanded clones.

v_call,clone_size,j_call,d_call,cdr3_nt,cdr3_aa
TRBV5-5,-,TRBJ1-1,TRBD1,TGTGCCAGCAGAGCGACAGGGGCGGTAGGAGCTTTCTTT,CASRATGAVGAFF
TRBV15,-,TRBJ1-1,-,TGTGCCACCAGCTGGGGGCGCACTGAAGCTTTCTTT,CATSWGRTEAFF
TRBV7-9,-,TRBJ2-5,-,TGTGCCAGCGGCCCAGGAGGAGAGACCCAGTACTTC,CASGPGGETQYF
TRBV4-3,-,TRBJ2-7,-,TGCGCCAGCAGCCAAGCGGTTTCCGGGGGCTCCTACGAGCAGTACTTC,CASSQAVSGGSYEQYF
TRBV6-5,-,TRBJ2-7,TRBD2,TGTGCCAGCTGGGGGGGGGTACCCTACGAGCAGTACTTC,CASWGGVPYEQYF
TRBV2,-,TRBJ2-5,TRBD2,TGTGCCAGCAGTGACCCGGGACTAGCGGGGGGAGAGACCCAGTACTTC,CASSDPGLAGGETQYF
TRBV5-1,-,TRBJ2-7,-,TGCGCCAGCAGCTGGATGGATGCTCCTGGAGGCGAGCAGTACTTC,CASSWMDAPGGEQYF
TRBV4-3,-,TRBJ1-2,TRBD1,TGCGCCAGCAGCCAAGCCCCTACAGGGGGTGAGTATGGCTACACCTTC,CASSQAPTGGEYGYTF
TRBV19,-,TRBJ2-3,TRBD1,TGTGCCGCCTCTCTGACAGGGCCTTTCACAGATACGCAGTATTTT,CAASLTGPFTDTQYF
TRBV25-1,-,TRBJ2-1,TRBD2,TGTGCCAGCAGGCAAGCGGGGGGGCTTATCGGTGAGCAGTTCTTC,CASRQAGGLIGEQFF
TRBV5-4,once,TRBJ1-1,-,TGTGCCAGCAGCCCCCTTCCGAACACTGAAGCTTTCTTT,CASSPLPNTEAFF
TRBV21-1,-,TRBJ2-7,-,TGTGCCAGCAGCAAAGCCGGGACAGGGGTATACGAGCAGTACTTC,CASSKAGTGVYEQYF
TRBV7-9,-,TRBJ2-7,TRBD1,TGTGCCAGCAGCTGGGGACAGGGGGCCCCCTACGAGCAGTACTTC,CASSWGQGAPYEQYF
TRBV5-1,-,TRBJ2-7,TRBD2,TGCGCCAGCAGCATTACTAGCGGGGGGACCTACGAGCAGTACTTC,CASSITSGGTYEQYF
TRBV6-6,-,TRBJ2-7,TRBD1,TGTGCCAGCAGTTACTCAGGGGGCCGCTCCTACGAGCAGTACTTC,CASSYSGGRSYEQYF
TRBV7-3,-,TRBJ2-1,-,TGTGCCAGCAGCTCTGGGGGACTTTACAATGAGCAGTTCTTC,CASSSGGLYNEQFF
TRBV10-3,-,TRBJ2-1,-,TGTGCCATCAGTGACCCCCTGCCACGGGAGGGCCGGCTCCGGACAGGCGGAGTGGTGTTCTTC,CAISDPLPREGRLRTGGVVFF
TRBV5-6,-,TRBJ2-3,-,TGTGCCAGCAGCTTCGGGGGAAGCCCAGATACGCAGTATTTT,CASSFGGSPDTQYF
TRBV12-5,-,TRBJ2-3,-,TGTGCTAGTGGTTTGGAGCTAGCGTCCCACACAGATACGCAGTATTTT,CASGLELASHTDTQYF
TRBV7-9,-,TRBJ2-7,TRBD2,TGTGCCAGCAGCTTAGGAGTACTAGCGACTGAGGGCGCCTACGAGCAGTACTTC,CASSLGVLATEGAYEQYF
TRBV19,-,TRBJ1-2,-,TGTGCCAGTAGTATTCCTGGAGTTGGCTATGGCTACACCTTC,CASSIPGVGYGYTF
TRBV6-6,-,TRBJ1-6,TRBD1,TGTGCCAGCACTCTACAGGGGGCTTTCGATTCACCCCTCCACTTT,CASTLQGAFDSPLHF
TRBV19,-,TRBJ2-1,TRBD2,TGTGCCAGCACACTAGCGGGGGGGCCATCCTACAATGAGCAGTTCTTC,CASTLAGGPSYNEQFF
TRBV18,-,TRBJ1-6,-,TGTGCCAGCTCACCGCCGGACAGTCGAAATTCACCCCTCCACTTT,CASSPPDSRNSPLHF
TRBV4-3,-,TRBJ1-1,-,TGCGCCAGCAGCCAAGAACCAACAGGGTTCATGAACACTGAAGCTTTCTTT,CASSQEPTGFMNTEAFF
TRBV5-6,-,TRBJ1-2,-,TGTGCCAGCAGCTTGGTTGGCAGAAGCGACTATGGCTACACCTTC,CASSLVGRSDYGYTF
TRBV4-1,-,TRBJ2-5,-,TGCGCCAGCAGCCAAGATCTGTTGAGTGAGACCCAGTACTTC,CASSQDLLSETQYF
TRBV19,-,TRBJ2-3,TRBD2,TGTGCCAGTAGTATAAGACTAGCGGGAGGGTCATTTACCACAGATACGCAGTATTTT,CASSIRLAGGSFTTDTQYF
TRBV4-1,few,TRBJ2-3,TRBD1,TGCGCCAGCAGCCCTGACACGGGAGACAGGGGCGACACAGATACGCAGTATTTT,CASSPDTGDRGDTDTQYF
TRBV29-1,-,TRBJ1-1,TRBD1,TGCAGCGTGGAGGGGCCCGGGACAGTGAACACTGAAGCTTTCTTT,CSVEGPGTVNTEAFF
TRBV27,once,TRBJ2-2,-,TGTGCCAGCCAGCCCCAGGGAATCGGGGAGCTGTTTTTT,CASQPQGIGELFF
TRBV18,-,TRBJ1-1,TRBD1,TGTGCCAGCTCACCGGGACAGGGGGTGAACACTGAAGCTTTCTTT,CASSPGQGVNTEAFF